Listed below are T cell receptor beta chains from one sample, sequenced in a study of cytomegalovirus exposure and HLA in healthy donors. Generated by immunoSEQ multiplex PCR, the TCRdb table keeps only in-frame clones and is missing some. The top ten hold 7% to 9.5% of the sample, which has tens of thousands of clones, approximately 81% seen once. Sequenced sample: PBMCs. These receptors were taken from a young woman in good health and CMV-seropositive. CDR3s include the opening cysteine and the closing phenylalanine or tryptophan. Each record gives: J gene, V gene, CDR3 protein.

TRBJ1-1 | TRBV6-5 | CASRRQGSYTEAFF
TRBJ2-1 | TRBV29-1 | CSAGAYSGHAYNEQFF
TRBJ2-6 | TRBV28 | CASKSGTLSGANVLTF
TRBJ2-3 | TRBV4-2 | CASSPYIGLAGTDTQYF
TRBJ2-1 | TRBV9 | CASSPGGTTTHEQFF
TRBJ2-2 | TRBV7-9 | CAPATTNTGELFF
TRBJ2-7 | TRBV11-2 | CASSRQASSYEQYF
TRBJ2-1 | TRBV5-1 | CASSLAIGDNYNEQFF
TRBJ2-3 | TRBV5-1 | CASSLAGLVRYTQYF
TRBJ2-1 | TRBV18 | CASSRGGVTYNEQFF
TRBJ2-7 | TRBV5-1 | CASSWTGPSYEQYF
TRBJ2-2 | TRBV27 | CASGGGKNTGELFF
TRBJ2-7 | TRBV11-3 | CASSSPGLAGGEQYF
TRBJ2-5 | TRBV5-1 | CASSLNARLAGGTQYF
TRBJ2-1 | TRBV7-2 | CASSRKTEGFYNEQFF
TRBJ1-4 | TRBV5-1 | CASSVQASNEKLFF
TRBJ2-5 | TRBV13 | CASSFADRVMETQYF
TRBJ2-2 | TRBV7-8 | CASTSGVDTGELFF
TRBJ2-7 | TRBV5-1 | CASSFGARLAASEQYF
TRBJ2-3 | TRBV6-4 | CASSDPKKRAHLTVAPTDTQYF
TRBJ1-2 | TRBV28 | CASRDTTLSLRYTF
TRBJ1-5 | TRBV7-8 | CASSLGGQRNQPQHF
TRBJ2-1 | TRBV5-1 | CASSAGLSNEQFF
TRBJ2-5 | TRBV15 | CATSGAGDTSGGRETQYF
TRBJ2-4 | TRBV4-1 | CASSQVRDLAKNIQYF
TRBJ1-1 | TRBV7-8 | CASSFRDFNTEAFF
TRBJ1-2 | TRBV6-5 | CASRKTGSAGYTF
TRBJ1-1 | TRBV10-2 | CASSDVGGAQVNTEAFF
TRBJ1-1 | TRBV29-1 | CSLQEGGTEAFF
TRBJ1-4 | TRBV18 | CASSLTGGDEKLFF
TRBJ2-5 | TRBV7-2 | CASGKGHAKETQYF
TRBJ2-3 | TRBV5-1 | CASSDGTPSTDTQYF
TRBJ2-7 | TRBV6-5 | CASSYSGQGGLYEQYF
TRBJ1-2 | TRBV27 | CASSLYGTGDFGWGYTF
TRBJ2-6 | TRBV19 | CASSISTGGANVLTF
TRBJ2-1 | TRBV29-1 | CSVETGKRFF
TRBJ1-2 | TRBV5-6 | CASSPDRGSGYTF
TRBJ2-1 | TRBV9 | CASSTGTSANNEQFF
TRBJ1-1 | TRBV7-3 | CASSSKTGGGTEAFF
TRBJ2-5 | TRBV9 | CASSDHGRAEETQYF
TRBJ2-2 | TRBV4-2 | CASSPPTGSGVNLANTGELFF
TRBJ2-5 | TRBV25-1 | CASSETAGYQETQYF
TRBJ1-2 | TRBV5-1 | CASSPGWDSLYGYTF
TRBJ2-5 | TRBV30 | CASSAGGDTQYF
TRBJ2-7 | TRBV19 | CASGPSGAYEQYF